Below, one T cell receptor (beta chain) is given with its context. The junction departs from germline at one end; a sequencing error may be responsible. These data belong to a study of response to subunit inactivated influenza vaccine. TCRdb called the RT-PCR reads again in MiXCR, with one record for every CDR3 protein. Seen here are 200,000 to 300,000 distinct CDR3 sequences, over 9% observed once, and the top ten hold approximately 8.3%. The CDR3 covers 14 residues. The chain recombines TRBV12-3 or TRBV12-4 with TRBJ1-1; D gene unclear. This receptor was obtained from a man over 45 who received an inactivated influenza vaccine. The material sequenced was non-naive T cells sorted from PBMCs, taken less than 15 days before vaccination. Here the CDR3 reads CANSLFGVGTEAFF. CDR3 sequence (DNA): TGTGCCAACAGTTTATTCGGGGTTGGAACTGAAGCTTTCTTT.